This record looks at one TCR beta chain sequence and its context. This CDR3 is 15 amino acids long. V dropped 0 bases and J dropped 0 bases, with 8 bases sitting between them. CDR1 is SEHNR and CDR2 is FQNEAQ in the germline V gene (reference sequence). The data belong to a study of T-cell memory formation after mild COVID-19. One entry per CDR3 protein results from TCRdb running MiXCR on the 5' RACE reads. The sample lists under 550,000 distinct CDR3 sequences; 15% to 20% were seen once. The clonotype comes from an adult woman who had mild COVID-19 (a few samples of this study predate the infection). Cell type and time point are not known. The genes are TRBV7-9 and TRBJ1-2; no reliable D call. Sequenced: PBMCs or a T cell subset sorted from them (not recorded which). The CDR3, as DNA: TGTGCCAGCAGCTTAGCCGAGGCTGCTAACTATGGCTACACCTTC. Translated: CASSLAEAANYGYTF. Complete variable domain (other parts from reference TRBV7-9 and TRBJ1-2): DTGVSQNPRHKITKRGQNVTFRCDPISEHNRLYWYRQTLGQGPEFLTYFQNEAQLEKSRLLSDRFSAERPKGSFSTLEIQRTEQGDSAMYLCASSLAEAANYGYTFGSGTRLTVV.